These 21 T cell receptor beta chains came from one sample sequenced in a study of CD8 T cells in ankylosing spondylitis. TCRdb re-derived calls from the 5' RACE reads in MiXCR, one entry per CDR3 protein. The sample lists 150,000 to 200,000 distinct CDR3 sequences, about 20% occurring once. Material for sequencing was blood, either unsorted or a sorted T cell fraction (not recorded which). The receptors stem from a male donor between 5 and 35 years old with ankylosing spondylitis or in good health (not recorded which).

This clonotype appeared many times. The genes are TRBV29-1 and TRBJ1-4; D is unresolved. The CDR3 totals 14 residues. Per germline, CDR1 SQVTM and CDR2 ANQGSEA. V lost 1 base and J lost 7, with 13 bases in between. The CDR3 DNA reads TGCAGCGTTGAAGTCCCCGGTCGGAGTGAAAAACTGTTTTTT. It encodes CSVEVPGRSEKLFF.

This clonotype was observed a few times. The rearrangement links TRBV5-1 to TRBJ2-7, with D tentatively TRBD1 (5 bases). This CDR3 is built from 14 residues. Looked up from germline, CDR1 is SGHRS and CDR2 is YFSETQ. Trimming took 7 bases from V and 3 from J, leaving 17 bases between them. The CDR3 DNA follows: TGCGCCAGCGGGCCCCAGGGCTCCTACTACGAGCAGTACTTC. Amino acid sequence: CASGPQGSYYEQYF.

This clonotype was observed a single time. The chain is built from TRBV7-8 and TRBJ1-5; possible D gene TRBD1, 5 bases. The CDR3 spans 13 residues. Germline values: CDR1 SGHVS, CDR2 FQNEAQ. V was shortened by 1 base and J by 8 bases, with 9 bases between the two germline ends. This chain's CDR3 is CASSLDGGEPQHF. Here the CDR3 DNA reads TGTGCCAGCAGCTTAGATGGGGGTGAGCCCCAGCATTTT.

This clonotype appeared a few times. The V call is TRBV20-1, the J call TRBJ2-1; 13 bases agree with TRBD2. The CDR3 is 16 residues long. V was pared by 3 bases and J by 4 bases, with 6 bases of the junction left unmatched. CDR1 is DFQATT and CDR2 is SNEGSKA in the germline V gene (reference sequence). The CDR3 coding sequence is TGCAGTGCTAGGTCCGGGACTAGCGGGAAGTACAATGAGCAGTTCTTC. It specifies CSARSGTSGKYNEQFF.

This clonotype was seen ten or more times. V and J are TRBV18 and TRBJ2-1; TRBD2 might be the D (5 bases). Germline CDR1 KGHSH, CDR2 LQKENI. The V and J ends lost 4 bases and 4 bases respectively, with 14 bases between them. The CDR3 sequence is 15 residues long. CDR3 amino acids: CASSLPGSRYNEQFF. The CDR3 DNA sequence: TGTGCCAGCTCACTACCGGGATCCCGATACAATGAGCAGTTCTTC.

The chain is built from TRBV10-3 and TRBJ2-5, with unresolved D. Germline V gives CDR1 ENHRY, CDR2 SYGVKD. Trimming pared 8 bases from V and 3 bases from J, leaving 16 bases between. The CDR3 loop spans 14 amino acids. CDR3 in DNA: TGTGCCATCCGCGACCTTAGTGGGGAAGAGACCCAGTACTTC. Translation: CAIRDLSGEETQYF.

Ten or more counts support this clonotype. V usage is TRBV9 and J usage is TRBJ2-2; 7 bases agree with TRBD1. This CDR3 has 16 amino acids. V lost 0 bases, J lost 1 base, and 3 bases stayed unmatched. The germline CDR1 and CDR2 sequences are SGDLS and YYNGEE. For the CDR3, the DNA is TGTGCCAGCAGCGTAGCCAGGACAGGGAACACCGGGGAGCTGTTTTTT. Translating gives CASSVARTGNTGELFF.

This clonotype was detected many times. The chain employs TRBV5-6 and TRBJ2-3; D not resolved. The V end lost 0 bases, the J end lost 2 bases, and 4 bases lay between the germline ends. The CDR3 loop spans 13 amino acids. Germline V lookup: CDR1 SGHDT, CDR2 YYEEEE. CDR3 protein: CASSLDDTDTQYF. DNA for the CDR3: TGTGCCAGCAGCTTGGATGACACAGATACGCAGTATTTT.

Ten or more counts support this clonotype. The chain carries TRBV29-1 and TRBJ2-7; 7 positions agree with TRBD1. The germline V gene has CDR1 SQVTM and CDR2 ANQGSEA. J was trimmed by 7 bases and V by 5 bases; bases with no gene match: 17. There are 15 residues in the CDR3. The CDR3 sequence is CSVLGTAGGLEEQYF. CDR3 DNA: TGCAGCGTTTTAGGAACGGCAGGGGGTTTAGAAGAGCAGTACTTC.

Many counts were recorded for this clonotype. J is TRBJ2-3 and V is TRBV29-1, with TRBD2 matching over 7 bases. This CDR3 contains 15 residues. V was clipped by 1 base and J by 1 base; unmatched bases: 5. CDR1 and CDR2 (germline): SQVTM, ANQGSEA. CDR3 in amino acids: CSVEGPAGRTDTQYF. As DNA, the CDR3 is TGCAGCGTTGAAGGCCCAGCGGGGCGCACAGATACGCAGTATTTT.

This clonotype was observed many times. The J gene is TRBJ2-7, the V gene TRBV7-9, with D uncertain. The germline gives CDR1 SEHNR, CDR2 FQNEAQ (reference sequence). V shed 5 bases and J shed 5 bases, with 19 bases lying between them. This CDR3 spans 15 amino acids. The CDR3 loop reads CASSPGPPDSHEQYF. CDR3 coding DNA: TGTGCCAGCAGCCCAGGTCCTCCAGATTCCCACGAGCAGTACTTC.

This clonotype was seen many times. The chain joins TRBV18 to TRBJ2-5, with 10 bases lining up with TRBD1. V shed 4 bases, J shed 4 bases, and the junction held 3 bases outside the gene matches. CDR3 length: 14 amino acids. CDR1 and CDR2 from the germline V gene are KGHSH and LQKENI. The CDR3 is CASSQRQGAETQYF. The CDR3 region has the DNA TGTGCCAGCTCACAAAGACAGGGGGCAGAGACCCAGTACTTC.

This clonotype occurred many times. The chain combines TRBV19 with TRBJ1-6; D remains ambiguous. From germline, CDR1 is LNHDA and CDR2 SQIVND (reference sequence). With 8 bases removed from V and 10 bases from J, the gap between germline ends came to 15 bases. The length of the CDR3 is 13 residues. The CDR3 is CASSTGKGSPLHF. CDR3 DNA: TGTGCCAGTTCGACCGGAAAAGGGTCACCCCTCCACTTT.

At least ten counts were recorded for this clonotype. The rearrangement links TRBV12-3 or TRBV12-4 to TRBJ2-1; a weak D match, TRBD1 (5 bases). There are 14 residues in the CDR3. The V and J ends lost 5 bases and 12 bases respectively, with 20 bases between them. CDR3 residues: CASSHPGQGSGQFF. The CDR3 bases are TGTGCCAGCAGTCATCCCGGCCAGGGTTCGGGGCAGTTCTTC.

This clonotype was picked up many times. The chain combines TRBV29-1 with TRBJ2-4, with 12 bases aligning to TRBD2. J gave up 3 bases and V 4 bases, and 4 bases lay outside the gene matches. This CDR3 has 15 amino acids. Germline loops: CDR1 SQVTM, CDR2 ANQGSEA. CDR3 nucleotide sequence: TGCAGCGTTGGACTAGCGGGAGTTGTCAAAAACATTCAGTACTTC. Its translation: CSVGLAGVVKNIQYF. The full variable domain, with the rest looked up from reference TRBV29-1 and TRBJ2-4, is SAVISQKPSRDICQRGTSLTIQCQVDSQVTMMFWYRQQPGQSLTLIATANQGSEATYESGFVIDKFPISRPNLTFSTLTVSNMSPEDSSIYLCSVGLAGVVKNIQYFGAGTRLSVL.

This chain links TRBV6-6 with TRBJ2-3; 9 bases are a match to TRBD2. Trimming cost V 7 bases and J 2 bases; bases outside gene matches: 4. The CDR3 runs 14 residues. Germline V gives CDR1 MNHNY, CDR2 SVGAGI (reference sequence). Here the CDR3 reads CASMSGRFTDTQYF. CDR3 DNA: TGTGCCAGCATGAGCGGGAGGTTCACAGATACGCAGTATTTT.

This clonotype was counted at least ten times. The gene calls are TRBV29-1 and TRBJ2-1; TRBD2 aligns across 7 bases. The germline CDR1 and CDR2 sequences are SQVTM and ANQGSEA. The CDR3 length is 14 residues. J lost 1 base, V lost 3 bases, and 3 bases had no gene match. The CDR3 region is CSVEWGGSYNEQFF. The CDR3 DNA follows: TGCAGCGTTGAGTGGGGGGGGTCCTACAATGAGCAGTTCTTC.

This clonotype was observed at least ten times. V usage is TRBV19 and J usage is TRBJ1-5; D is perhaps TRBD1 (5 bases). CDR3 length equals 15 residues. V was trimmed by 5 bases and J by 2 bases, leaving 13 bases between them. Germline CDR1 reads LNHDA; CDR2 reads SQIVND (reference sequence). The CDR3 region has the DNA TGTGCCAGTAGTGAGTGGGGCAAGGGCAATCAGCCCCAGCATTTT. As protein: CASSEWGKGNQPQHF.

This clonotype was recorded many times. The chain employs TRBV5-1 and TRBJ1-2; D is unresolved. The germline gives CDR1 SGHRS, CDR2 YFSETQ. CDR3 length equals 16 residues. The V gene lost 4 bases and the J gene lost 4 bases, with 20 bases spanning the gap. The CDR3 is CASSVDEVLSGYGYTF. The CDR3 DNA sequence: TGCGCCAGCAGCGTGGATGAGGTGTTATCAGGCTATGGCTACACCTTC.

This clonotype was counted at least ten times. V usage is TRBV20-1 and J usage is TRBJ2-7; TRBD1 aligns across 9 bases. CDR3 length: 12 amino acids. Germline V lookup: CDR1 DFQATT, CDR2 SNEGSKA (reference sequence). The ends lost 6 bases at V and 4 bases at J; junction bases unmatched: 4. In DNA form, the CDR3 reads TGCAGTGCAAGGACAGGGGTTTACGAGCAGTACTTC. Its translation is CSARTGVYEQYF.

In its sample, this clonotype was seen many times. J is TRBJ2-4 and V is TRBV11-3; D is undetermined. This CDR3 has 15 residues. Trimming stripped 2 bases from V and 0 bases from J, with 8 bases between. The germline V gene encodes CDR1 SGHNT and CDR2 YENEEA. CDR3 bases: TGTGCCAGCAGCTTATCCGGATCAGCCAAAAACATTCAGTACTTC. Amino acids: CASSLSGSAKNIQYF.